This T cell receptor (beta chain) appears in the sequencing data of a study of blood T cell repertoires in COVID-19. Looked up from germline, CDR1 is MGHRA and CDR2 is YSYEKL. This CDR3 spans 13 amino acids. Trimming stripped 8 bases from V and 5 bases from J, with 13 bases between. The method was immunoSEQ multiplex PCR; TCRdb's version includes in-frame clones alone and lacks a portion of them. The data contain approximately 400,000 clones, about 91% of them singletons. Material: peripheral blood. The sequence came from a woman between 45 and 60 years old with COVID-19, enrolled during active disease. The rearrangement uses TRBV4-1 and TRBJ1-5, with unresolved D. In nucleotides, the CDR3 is TGCGCCAGCTCCGGGTCCCCTTATCAGCCCCAGCATTTT. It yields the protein CASSGSPYQPQHF.